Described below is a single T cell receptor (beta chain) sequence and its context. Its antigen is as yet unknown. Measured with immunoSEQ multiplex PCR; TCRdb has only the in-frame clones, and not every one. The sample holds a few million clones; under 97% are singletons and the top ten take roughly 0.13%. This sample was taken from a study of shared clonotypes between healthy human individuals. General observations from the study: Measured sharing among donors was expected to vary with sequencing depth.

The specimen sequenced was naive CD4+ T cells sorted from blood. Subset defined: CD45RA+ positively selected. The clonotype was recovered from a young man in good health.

The CDR3 protein is CASSLAGRDRGETQYF. CDR3 sequence (DNA): TGCGCCAGCAGCTTGGCGGGTCGGGACAGGGGAGAGACCCAGTACTTC. The chain is built from TRBV5-1 and TRBJ2-5; 10 nucleotides match TRBD1. V lost 0 bases and J lost 4; bases outside the gene matches: 6. Germline lookup yields CDR1 SGHRS and CDR2 YFSETQ. The CDR3 has 16 residues. The whole variable domain, filled in from reference TRBV5-1 and TRBJ2-5, reads KAGVTQTPRYLIKTRGQQVTLSCSPISGHRSVSWYQQTPGQGLQFLFEYFSETQRNKGNFPGRFSGRQFSNSRSEMNVSTLELGDSALYLCASSLAGRDRGETQYFGPGTRLLVL.